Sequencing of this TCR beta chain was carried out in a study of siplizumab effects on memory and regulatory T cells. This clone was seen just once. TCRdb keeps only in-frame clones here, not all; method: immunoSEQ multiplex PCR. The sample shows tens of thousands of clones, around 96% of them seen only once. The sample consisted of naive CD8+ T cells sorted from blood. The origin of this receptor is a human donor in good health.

The CDR3 spells CASSQGMLAGGLNGTQYF. The DNA of the CDR3 is TGCGCCAGCAGCCAAGGGATGCTAGCGGGGGGGCTAAATGGTACGCAGTATTTT. The rearrangement uses TRBV4-3 and TRBJ2-3; 12 bases map to TRBD2. Trimming removed 1 base from V and 8 bases from J; junction bases left unmatched: 13. Germline V gives CDR1 LGHNA, CDR2 YSLEER. The CDR3 contains 18 residues.